Here is one TCR beta chain with its context. No antigen is known for it. No quality values exist for individual bases; no much larger clone is one base distant. Sequenced using an Illumina NovaSeq 6000. cDNA libraries for TCRalpha and TCRbeta were prepared by 5'RACE using constant-segment primers, with sample barcodes and unique molecular identifiers added. Trizol reagent was used to extract RNA from every sample. Library amplification was performed in two PCR steps, and a second sample barcode and Illumina TruSeq adapters were introduced in the second step. Libraries were sequenced on an Illumina NovaSeq with 2 x 150 bp paired-end reads. The published analysis was carried out like this. Reads were demultiplexed and collapsed into UMI-guided consensus sequences with migec v1.2.7. Using mixcr v2.1.11, UMI consensuses were aligned to TRA and TRB V and J templates and then assembled into clonotypes. Clonotypes were classified as expanded or contracted when called significant by both edgeR and NoisET, with noise models trained on biological replicates. For edgeR calls, a false discovery rate-adjusted p below 0.01 and a log2 fold-change threshold of 1 were applied. As an exploratory analysis of dynamics, max-normalized trajectories of the 1000 most abundant clonotypes were examined by PCA with hierarchical clustering. The CD4 or CD8 phenotype of responding clones was assigned using the separately sequenced CD4+ and CD8+ repertoires. TCRdb reprocessing: public reads trimmed at Q25 with fastp, clones called with MiXCR, in-frame beta chains kept. CDR3 protein duplicates are merged, each entry listing the most common genes and DNA. The V and J calls, along with clone size, are taken from TCRdb and not from the paper's own processing. Within this sample are approximately 300,000 distinct CDR3 sequences, with roughly 21% of them counted one time only. The ten largest clones capture 20% to 25% of the sample.

This entry comes from a study of T-cell memory formation after mild COVID-19 (TCRdb year 2021). Study-wide context: Most TCR sequence clusters were specific to one of the two donors. T-cell clones expanding and contracting after mild COVID-19 in two donors were tracked by longitudinal TCRalpha and TCRbeta repertoire sequencing. The cohort was made up of two young adult volunteers, one female and one male, who were previously healthy.

The full study reports these points: The second-wave clones that peaked on day 37 were not confirmed to be SARS-CoV-2 specific. Clones that contracted from day 15 to 85 showed balanced CD4/CD8 phenotypes, whereas a second wave of clones that expanded from day 15 to 37 leaned towards CD4+. The study covered only a couple of mild cases, and larger cohorts including severe cases with pre-infection samples were considered necessary. Contracting CD4+ clones turned up mainly in the CM and EM memory subsets, whereas EMRA was where CD8+ clones were enriched. Some responding clones were detected in pre-infection memory, suggesting pre-existing cross-reactive memory T cells joined the SARS-CoV-2 response.

The CDR3 spans 17 residues, from the cysteine through the phenylalanine. The retained sequence is limited to the CDR3, 51 bases, with the frame set at the first base. V loses 5 bases at its end and J loses 0 bases; junction bases beyond the gene matches: 7. CDR1 and CDR2 are drawn from the germline V gene: MNHEY, SVGEGT. PBMCs were isolated by Ficoll-Paque density gradient centrifugation. The sequenced sample was PBMCs or a T cell subset sorted from them (not recorded which). The chain joins TRBV6-2 or TRBV6-3 to TRBJ2-1, and 10 bases in between align with TRBD2. The TCR originated in a young man who had mild COVID-19 (a few samples of this study predate the infection). The sample titles of this study are shuffled in the database, so cell type and time point are left out; the donor was told from shared clones. The sequence in DNA is TGTGCCAGCAGTGAGCTAGCGGGGGTTTTCTCCTACAATGAGCAGTTCTTC. Translated, it gives CASSELAGVFSYNEQFF.